These T cell receptor beta chains were read from a single sample in a study of blood T cell repertoires in COVID-19. Sequencing was performed with immunoSEQ multiplex PCR; in TCRdb, only in-frame clones are kept and a portion is missing. The sample holds 220,000 or so clones; around 80% are singletons and the top ten take 15% to 20%. The specimen was peripheral blood. The receptors were sampled from a young man with active or convalescent COVID-19. CDR3s include the opening cysteine and the closing phenylalanine or tryptophan. Each record gives: D gene, clone size, V gene, J gene, CDR3 protein, CDR3 DNA. A D gene is named only where the DNA matches it firmly. Rows may omit the clone size; those that give it use once, few, many or a size class.

>-|-|TRBV27|TRBJ1-5
CASAIRMMGGNSNQPQHF
TGTGCCAGCGCCATCCGGATGATGGGGGGGAATAGCAATCAGCCCCAGCATTTT
>TRBD2|-|TRBV5-1|TRBJ2-3
CASSLEFPPQAGPLGDTQYF
TGCGCCAGCAGCTTGGAATTTCCCCCCCAAGCGGGACCTCTTGGGGATACGCAGTATTTT
>-|-|TRBV11-3|TRBJ2-7
CASSSIDRSYEQYF
TGTGCCAGCAGCTCCATTGACAGGTCCTACGAGCAGTACTTC
>-|-|TRBV7-9|TRBJ2-7
CASSLGFGREQYF
TGTGCCAGCAGCCTTGGATTTGGGAGGGAGCAGTACTTC
>TRBD2|few|TRBV4-3|TRBJ2-1
CASSQDIARAGVKDEQFF
TGCGCCAGCAGCCAAGATATCGCCCGGGCGGGAGTCAAGGATGAGCAGTTCTTC
>-|-|TRBV28|TRBJ2-5
CATEAPGETQYF
TGTGCCACAGAGGCTCCAGGGGAGACCCAGTACTTC
>-|-|TRBV7-9|TRBJ2-5
CASSSYSTGYQETQYF
TGTGCCAGCAGCTCTTACTCCACAGGTTACCAAGAGACCCAGTACTTC
>-|-|TRBV9|TRBJ1-6
CASSVVPGGSPLHF
TGTGCCAGCAGCGTAGTCCCGGGGGGGTCACCCCTCCACTTT
>-|once|TRBV24-1|TRBJ2-2
CATSVLESTGELFF
TGTGCCACCAGTGTGCTAGAATCGACCGGGGAGCTGTTTTTT
>-|once|TRBV27|TRBJ2-7
CASSLRAGGGQYF
TGTGCCAGCAGTTTACGGGCCGGAGGCGGGCAGTACTTC
>TRBD1|once|TRBV28|TRBJ1-1
CASSLPDRVITEAFF
TGTGCCAGCAGTTTACCCGACAGGGTGATCACTGAAGCTTTCTTT
>TRBD1|-|TRBV7-9|TRBJ1-1
CASSLQGANTEAFF
TGTGCCAGCAGCTTACAGGGGGCAAACACTGAAGCTTTCTTT
>-|few|TRBV7-2|TRBJ2-7
CASSLAGRGAPYEQYF
TGTGCCAGCAGCTTAGCCGGCCGGGGGGCCCCCTACGAGCAGTACTTC
>-|-|TRBV5-1|TRBJ2-1
CASSLARDSFYNEQFF
TGCGCCAGCAGCTTGGCGCGTGATTCGTTCTACAATGAGCAGTTCTTC
>TRBD1|few|TRBV3-1/TRBV3-2|TRBJ1-5
CASSQEVSPRDRGRGNQPQHF
TGTGCCAGCAGCCAAGAAGTCTCTCCTAGGGACAGGGGCCGGGGCAATCAGCCCCAGCATTTT
>TRBD2|-|TRBV7-7|TRBJ2-2
CASSLGLAGFTNTGELFF
TGTGCCAGCAGCTTGGGACTAGCGGGGTTTACGAACACCGGGGAGCTGTTTTTT
>-|-|TRBV28|TRBJ1-1
CASSFSRPLRAFF
TGTGCCAGCAGTTTCTCCAGGCCCCTAAGGGCTTTCTTT
>TRBD1|-|TRBV28|TRBJ2-5
CASLGWDRGSDGETQYF
TGTGCCAGCCTAGGATGGGACAGGGGGTCTGATGGAGAGACCCAGTACTTC
>TRBD1|-|TRBV2|TRBJ1-6
CARGTGTRNSPLHF
TGTGCCCGGGGGACAGGGACCAGAAATTCACCCCTCCACTTT
>TRBD1|-|TRBV20-1|TRBJ1-6
CSATGGSPLHF
TGCAGTGCAACAGGGGGGTCACCCCTCCACTTT
>TRBD2|-|TRBV6-2/TRBV6-3|TRBJ2-1
CASSPRGGLYNEQFF
TGTGCCAGCAGCCCGCGGGGGGGACTCTACAATGAGCAGTTCTTC
>TRBD2|few|TRBV13|TRBJ2-7
CASSLAGTRDEQYF
TGTGCCAGCAGCTTAGCCGGGACTAGAGACGAGCAGTACTTC
>-|-|TRBV9|TRBJ2-6
CASSERQYSGANVLTF
TGTGCCAGCAGCGAAAGACAGTACTCTGGGGCCAACGTCCTGACTTTC
>-|few|TRBV18|TRBJ1-3
CASSPAGDTIYF
TGTGCCAGCTCACCGGCGGGAGACACCATATATTTT
>-|few|TRBV15|TRBJ1-3
CATSRDLPISGNTIYF
TGTGCCACCAGCAGAGATCTACCAATCTCTGGAAACACCATATATTTT
>-|-|TRBV19|TRBJ1-4
CASTPRGSGREKLFF
TGTGCCAGTACCCCGCGGGGGTCAGGGCGAGAAAAACTGTTTTTT
>-|-|TRBV30|TRBJ1-1
CAWTDQGYTEAFF
TGTGCCTGGACTGATCAGGGCTACACTGAAGCTTTCTTT
>TRBD2|-|TRBV6-6|TRBJ2-7
CVPPAGESYEQYF
TGTGTCCCCCCTGCGGGAGAATCCTACGAGCAGTACTTC
>TRBD2|-|TRBV6-5|TRBJ2-3
CASGEGQSTDTQYF
TGTGCCAGCGGGGAGGGGCAAAGCACAGATACGCAGTATTTT
>-|-|TRBV6-4|TRBJ2-6
CASSVGGSGANVLTF
TGTGCCAGCAGTGTTGGGGGGTCTGGGGCCAACGTCCTGACTTTC
>-|-|TRBV4-3|TRBJ2-7
CASSQDVTGTYEQYF
TGCGCCAGCAGCCAAGATGTGACGGGGACCTACGAGCAGTACTTC
>TRBD1|-|TRBV30|TRBJ2-7
CAWSVGQGAYEQYF
TGTGCCTGGAGTGTCGGACAGGGGGCCTACGAGCAGTACTTC
>TRBD1|-|TRBV30|TRBJ1-2
CACDRVNGYTF
TGTGCCTGTGACAGGGTGAATGGCTACACCTTC
>-|-|TRBV11-2|TRBJ1-6
CASSFPVVDSPLHF
TGTGCCAGCAGCTTCCCGGTCGTTGATTCACCCCTCCACTTT
>-|-|TRBV27|TRBJ1-4
CASSLLVGQLRIFGKLFF
TGTGCCAGCAGTTTACTGGTCGGACAGCTACGTATCTTCGGGAAACTGTTTTTT
>-|-|TRBV5-1|TRBJ1-2
CASSLGGPYYGYTF
TGCGCCAGCAGCTTGGGGGGCCCCTACTATGGCTACACCTTC
>-|-|TRBV24-1|TRBJ2-1
CATSDRTAEGYEQFF
TGTGCCACCAGTGATCGGACAGCCGAGGGGTATGAGCAGTTCTTC